This T cell receptor beta chain was identified in a study of human T cells and chemical hapten exposure. CDR3 length equals 14 residues. CDR1 and CDR2 from the germline V gene are MNHNS and SASEGT. A note on this clonotype: A read error is possible here, since a much larger clone lies one base away.

TCRdb re-called the RACE reads through MiXCR, storing one row per CDR3 protein. The data hold around 380,000 distinct CDR3 sequences, with about 4.8% observed a single time. Described time point: patch test 1, 2 weeks after DPC sensitization. The treatment denotes: therapeutic diphenylcyclopropenone sensitization with weekly scalp DPC. V gene TRBV6-1 combines with J gene TRBJ1-4; D gene uncertain. This specimen consisted of whole blood, obtained in connection with sensitization to the hapten diphenylcyclopropenone (DPC). This TCR came from a woman between 45 and 65 years old with alopecia areata. Some clones in this sample may be carry-over from other donors' samples. CDR3 sequence reads: CASRQAATNEKLVF. As DNA, the CDR3 is TGTGCCAGCAGGCAGGCCGCAACTAATGAAAAACTGGTTTTT.